Below are 23 T cell receptor beta chains sequenced from a single sample in a study of T-cell reconstitution after alpha-beta-depleted transplantation in children. Preparation of the TCRbeta library used unique molecular identifiers. TCRdb re-analysed the PCR reads in MiXCR, keeping a single row per CDR3 protein. This table has 450,000 to 500,000 distinct CDR3 sequences, roughly an eighth appearing once. The material was PBMCs from the stem cell graft donor, obtained from the stem cell graft. Receptors originate from a human donor who donated a stem cell graft to a child with combined immunodeficiency.

In this sample, this clonotype turned up a few times. The chain links TRBV3-1 to TRBJ2-2, with 7 bases aligning to TRBD1. CDR1 is LGHDT, CDR2 YNNKEL, per germline (reference sequence). The V and J ends lost 3 bases and 4 bases, in that order; junction bases with no gene match: 8. The CDR3 totals 16 residues. This CDR3 reads CASSHTSGTATGELFF. CDR3 nucleotides: TGTGCCAGCAGCCATACTTCCGGGACAGCCACCGGGGAGCTGTTTTTT.

The V call is TRBV27, the J call TRBJ2-1; D perhaps matches TRBD1 (6 bases). The germline gives CDR1 MNHEY, CDR2 SMNVEV (reference sequence). The ends were cut back, 6 bases at V and 0 bases at J, with 12 bases in the middle. The CDR3 has 15 amino acids. In nucleotides, the CDR3 is TGTGCCAGCAGGCTTAGGGACAACTCCTACAATGAGCAGTTCTTC. Translated: CASRLRDNSYNEQFF.

This clonotype was detected many times. V usage is TRBV20-1 and J usage is TRBJ2-5, with 10 bases lining up with TRBD1. Per the germline V gene, CDR1 is DFQATT and CDR2 is SNEGSKA (reference sequence). The CDR3 runs to 14 residues. V lost 5 bases to trimming and J lost 2 bases; unmatched junction nucleotides: 5. The CDR3 loop is CSAADRGGQETQYF. CDR3 bases: TGCAGTGCTGCGGACAGGGGGGGTCAAGAGACCCAGTACTTC.

This clonotype was observed a few times. This sequence joins TRBV9 and TRBJ2-5; D perhaps matches TRBD1 (5 bases). Trimming removed 1 base from V and 1 base from J, with 11 bases in between. The CDR3 extends over 15 amino acids. Looked up from germline, CDR1 is SGDLS and CDR2 is YYNGEE. This CDR3 reads CASSVSSGSQETQYF. CDR3 sequence (DNA): TGTGCCAGCAGCGTAAGTTCAGGGTCCCAAGAGACCCAGTACTTC.

The chain joins TRBV4-2 to TRBJ1-4; no reliable D call. Germline lookup yields CDR1 LGHNA and CDR2 YNFKEQ. This CDR3 comprises 17 residues. The V end was cut by 0 bases, the J end by 8 bases, with 19 bases between. DNA for the CDR3: TGTGCCAGCAGCCAAGAGGACGGGTTAAGGGCCGGAGAAAAACTGTTTTTT. This codes for CASSQEDGLRAGEKLFF.

V is TRBV9 and J is TRBJ2-5, with 9 bases identical to TRBD2. With V trimmed by 2 bases and J by 1 base, 3 bases remained unmatched. Looked up from germline, CDR1 is SGDLS and CDR2 is YYNGEE. The CDR3 is made up of 15 amino acids. CDR3 sequence: CASSVGTSSQETQYF. The DNA of the CDR3 is TGTGCCAGCAGCGTCGGGACTAGCAGCCAAGAGACCCAGTACTTC.

The CDR3 DNA follows: TGTGCCAGCTCACCTAACGGGAGAACCGGGGAGCTGTTTTTT. Encoded protein: CASSPNGRTGELFF. The V gene is TRBV18, the J gene TRBJ2-2; D might be TRBD2 (6 bases). CDR1 is KGHSH and CDR2 is LQKENI in the germline V gene. The CDR3 runs 14 residues. Between the trimmed V and J ends, which lost 3 bases and 5 bases, there was a span of 10 bases.

The table lists this clonotype with a few counts. The genes are TRBV10-3 and TRBJ2-3; D is undetermined. The CDR3 is made up of 15 amino acids. Trimming took off 3 bases at V and 2 bases at J, with 12 bases between the two ends. Looked up from germline, CDR1 is ENHRY and CDR2 is SYGVKD. The CDR3 bases are TGTGCCATCAGTGATGTGGCAGGAACCACAGATACGCAGTATTTT. Translated: CAISDVAGTTDTQYF.

The chain uses TRBV10-3 and TRBJ1-4, with unresolved D. The CDR3 is 12 residues long. Germline CDR1 reads ENHRY; CDR2 reads SYGVKD. Trimming stripped 8 bases from V and 5 bases from J, with 9 bases between. The CDR3 coding sequence is TGTGCCATCGGGAGAGGAAATGAAAAACTGTTTTTT. Amino acids: CAIGRGNEKLFF.

CDR3 DNA: TGCAGTGCTAGTATCCCGCGGGGGTCTACCTACGAGCAGTACTTC. It is translated as CSASIPRGSTYEQYF. V and J are TRBV20-1 and TRBJ2-7; 7 bases match TRBD2. CDR1 DFQATT and CDR2 SNEGSKA come from the germline V gene (reference sequence). The CDR3 contains 15 residues. J lost 2 bases, V lost 3 bases, and 10 bases had no gene match.

This clonotype has at least ten counts. J is TRBJ2-4 and V is TRBV6-2 or TRBV6-3; unclear D gene. CDR3 length equals 14 residues. Per the germline V gene, CDR1 is MNHEY and CDR2 is SVGEGT. Trimming stripped 2 bases from V and 0 bases from J, with 5 bases between. The CDR3 coding sequence is TGTGCCAGCAGTTACGATCTAGCCAAAAACATTCAGTACTTC. It encodes CASSYDLAKNIQYF.

This clonotype was counted at least ten times. This rearrangement joins TRBV10-3 to TRBJ1-5, with 7 bases identical to TRBD1. CDR1 ENHRY and CDR2 SYGVKD come from the germline V gene. V shed 6 bases and J 6 bases; nucleotides not matched to a gene: 2. The CDR3 runs to 12 residues. The CDR3 loop reads CAISNRGQPQHF. The CDR3 DNA reads TGTGCCATCAGCAACAGGGGTCAGCCCCAGCATTTT.

The V and J genes are TRBV29-1 and TRBJ2-1, with 14 bases lining up with TRBD2. The germline V gene encodes CDR1 SQVTM and CDR2 ANQGSEA. The CDR3 extends over 18 amino acids. The V and J ends lost 6 bases and 0 bases, in that order; junction bases with no gene match: 10. The CDR3 region has the DNA TGCAGCGTACGGACTAGCGGGAGGACCCCTGGCTCCTACAATGAGCAGTTCTTC. This gives the protein CSVRTSGRTPGSYNEQFF.

This chain connects TRBV20-1 to TRBJ2-7; 9 positions match TRBD2. Looked up from germline, CDR1 is DFQATT and CDR2 is SNEGSKA (reference sequence). Trimming cost V 6 bases and J 7 bases; bases outside gene matches: 13. CDR3 length: 14 residues. CDR3 sequence reads: CSAPLAGRGGEQYF. The CDR3 region has the DNA TGCAGTGCCCCCCTAGCGGGAAGGGGGGGGGAGCAGTACTTC.

The chain joins TRBV24-1 to TRBJ1-2; D gene ambiguous. This CDR3 has 16 amino acids. Germline CDR1 reads KGHDR; CDR2 reads SFDVKD. Deletions cut 4 bases from V and 4 bases from J, with 18 bases between. In DNA form, the CDR3 reads TGTGCCACCAGTGACAACTTAGCCCCGGGAGGCTATGGCTACACCTTC. This gives the protein CATSDNLAPGGYGYTF.

This chain uses TRBV19 with TRBJ1-1; 8 bases are shared with TRBD1. J gave up 3 bases and V 9 bases, and 9 bases lay outside the gene matches. Per germline, CDR1 LNHDA and CDR2 SQIVND (reference sequence). CDR3 length equals 14 residues. The chain's CDR3 is CASVTGEGYTEAFF. The DNA of the CDR3 is TGTGCCAGCGTGACAGGGGAAGGTTACACTGAAGCTTTCTTT. The whole variable domain, remainder taken from reference TRBV19 and TRBJ1-1, is DGGITQSPKYLFRKEGQNVTLSCEQNLNHDAMYWYRQDPGQGLRLIYYSQIVNDFQKGDIAEGYSVSREKKESFPLTVTSAQKNPTAFYLCASVTGEGYTEAFFGQGTRLTVV.

This chain connects TRBV27 to TRBJ2-3; 9 bases align to TRBD2. In germline, CDR1 is MNHEY, CDR2 SMNVEV (reference sequence). This CDR3 contains 15 residues. V lost 9 bases and J lost 0; bases outside the gene matches: 7. CDR3 protein: CASCSGGLSTDTQYF. The DNA of the CDR3 is TGTGCCAGTTGTAGCGGGGGACTTAGCACAGATACGCAGTATTTT.

This sequence joins TRBV6-1 and TRBJ1-1; TRBD1 matches 9 bases. The CDR3 length is 14 residues. The germline V gene encodes CDR1 MNHNS and CDR2 SASEGT. After removal of 6 bases from V and 11 bases from J, the junction contained 13 bases not matched to a gene. The CDR3 reads CASRPTGTGFRAFF. CDR3 sequence (DNA): TGTGCCAGCAGACCCACCGGGACAGGGTTTCGTGCTTTCTTT.

The gene calls are TRBV9 and TRBJ2-2, with 8 bases lining up with TRBD2. This CDR3 contains 17 residues. From germline, CDR1 is SGDLS and CDR2 YYNGEE. V gave up 0 bases and J gave up 1 base; unmatched junction bases: 5. For the CDR3, the DNA is TGTGCCAGCAGCGTAGCCCGCGGGACTAGGAACACCGGGGAGCTGTTTTTT. Amino acids: CASSVARGTRNTGELFF.

This clonotype was picked up many times. This chain uses TRBV25-1 with TRBJ2-2; 7 nucleotides line up with TRBD2. Unmatched junction bases numbered 17, after V lost 5 bases and J lost 8 bases. Looked up from germline, CDR1 is MGHDK and CDR2 is SYGVNS. The length of the CDR3 is 17 residues. CDR3 region: CASSRPVLSGAIGELFF. Here the CDR3 DNA reads TGTGCCAGCAGTAGGCCGGTCTTAAGCGGGGCGATTGGGGAGCTGTTTTTT.

The V gene is TRBV24-1, the J gene TRBJ2-1, with 7 bases that match TRBD2. This CDR3 comprises 13 residues. Germline trimming cut 6 bases from V and 12 bases from J; bases unmatched to any gene: 10. CDR1 is KGHDR and CDR2 is SFDVKD in the germline V gene. CDR3 residues: CATSSSRWEGQFF. DNA for the CDR3: TGTGCCACCAGTTCTTCGCGGTGGGAGGGGCAGTTCTTC.

This clonotype was counted only a few times. The V and J genes are TRBV9 and TRBJ2-3; TRBD2 matches 11 bases. The ends lost 0 bases at V and 6 bases at J; junction bases unmatched: 3. The CDR3 is 15 residues long. Per germline, CDR1 SGDLS and CDR2 YYNGEE. Here the CDR3 reads CASSVVASGRDTQYF. CDR3 sequence (DNA): TGTGCCAGCAGCGTAGTGGCTAGCGGGAGGGATACGCAGTATTTT.

This clonotype has only a few counts. The chain couples TRBV11-2 to TRBJ2-1; either TRBD1 or TRBD2 may fit D (5 bases each). V was trimmed by 4 bases and J by 6 bases, leaving 19 bases between them. Looked up from germline, CDR1 is SGHAT and CDR2 is FQNNGV. The CDR3 totals 16 residues. The CDR3 protein is CASSSGLGLGTNEQFF. CDR3 DNA: TGTGCCAGCAGCTCCGGGCTCGGGCTTGGGACCAATGAGCAGTTCTTC.